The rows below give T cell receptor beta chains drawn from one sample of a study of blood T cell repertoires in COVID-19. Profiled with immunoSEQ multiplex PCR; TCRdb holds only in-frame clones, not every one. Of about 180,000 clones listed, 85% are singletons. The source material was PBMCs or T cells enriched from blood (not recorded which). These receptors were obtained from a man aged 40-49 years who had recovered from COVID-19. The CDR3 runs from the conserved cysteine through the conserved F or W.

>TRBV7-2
CASSLGESSNQPQHF
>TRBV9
CASSVTDTFYNEQFF
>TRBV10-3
CAIAVEGNQPQHF
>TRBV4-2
CASSQDSYSHRF
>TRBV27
CASSSLSGSTGELFF
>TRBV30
CAWTPGTGGGYTF
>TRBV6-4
CASSPRTSGGYEQFF
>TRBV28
CASSLFGVQLNTEAFF
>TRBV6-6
CASRGGETQYF
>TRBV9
CASSVAQGDYGYTF
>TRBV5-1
CASSRLTSGGPNTGELFF
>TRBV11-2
CASSLDLGGVGTYEQYF
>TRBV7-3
CASSLGGRVNEQFF
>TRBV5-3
CARRYVTVYPATNEKLFF
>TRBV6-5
CASKESEATGELFF
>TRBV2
CASSSDRDGQPQHF
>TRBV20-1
CSATDGGTEAFF
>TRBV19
CASTQSGNTEAFF
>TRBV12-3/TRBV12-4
CASSFSGGTEAFF
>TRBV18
CASSRGSPLHF
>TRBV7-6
CASSLDSKAFF
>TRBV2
CASSGQGGNTIYF
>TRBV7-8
CASSLGALSQETQYF
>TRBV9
CASSVAASGTSYEQYF
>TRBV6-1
CASSDWGQGYNSPLHF
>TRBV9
CASSQAGGNTDTQYF
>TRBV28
CASSSGDQPQHF
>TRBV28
CATRTYLEAFF
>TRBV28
CASSFPGQGTDTQYF
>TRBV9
CASSDEGENEQFF
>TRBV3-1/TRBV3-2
CASSQEMSGRTQYF
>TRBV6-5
CASSWERGATNEKLFF
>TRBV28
CASSLGKNRGNEQFF
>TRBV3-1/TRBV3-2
CASSQVSGPYNEQFF
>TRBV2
CASSEMDREYSNQPQHF
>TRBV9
CASSEGTGVNSPLHF
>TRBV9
CASSVLLGGSYNEQFF
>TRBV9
CASSPMRNTEAFF
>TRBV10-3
CAISEPPGEFGNTIYF
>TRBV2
CASSRDSRSGNTIYF
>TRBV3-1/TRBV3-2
CASSQGQLNSPLHF
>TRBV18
CASSLSPGLKQPQHF
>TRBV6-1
CASSEDLPLSTDTQYF
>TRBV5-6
CASSFERAQFF
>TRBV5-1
CASSLAQAELANEKLFF
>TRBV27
CASSYGTGQVLDEQFF
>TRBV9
CASSPRREAGLFF
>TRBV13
CASSLVAGGTDTQYF
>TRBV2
CASSEGGLSGNTIYF
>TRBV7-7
CASRKDREGNQPQHF
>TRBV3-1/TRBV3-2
CASSRRWNEQFF
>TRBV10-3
CAISEGGGAYEQYF
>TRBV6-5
CASSYSPTDPYGYTF
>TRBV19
CASNDRGKTEAFF
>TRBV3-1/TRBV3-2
CASSQAANYGYTF
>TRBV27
CASSPLQGAQPQHF
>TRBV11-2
CASSADRGNYGYTF
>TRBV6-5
CASTSWTGIADTQYF
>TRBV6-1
CASSERHAAGGYEQYF